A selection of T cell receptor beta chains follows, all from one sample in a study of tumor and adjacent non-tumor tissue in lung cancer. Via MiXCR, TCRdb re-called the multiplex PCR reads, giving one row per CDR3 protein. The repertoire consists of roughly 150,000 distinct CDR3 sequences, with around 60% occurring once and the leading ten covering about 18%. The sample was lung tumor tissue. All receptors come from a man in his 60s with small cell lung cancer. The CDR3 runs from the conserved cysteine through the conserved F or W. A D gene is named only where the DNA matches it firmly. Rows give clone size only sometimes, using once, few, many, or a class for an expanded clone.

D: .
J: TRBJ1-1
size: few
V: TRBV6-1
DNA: TGTGCCAGCAGATACAGGGAGAGCGAAGGGACTGGAGCTTTCTTT
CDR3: CASRYRESEGTGAFF

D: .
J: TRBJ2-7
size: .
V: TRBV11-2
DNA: TGTGCCAGGAGCTTAGCACGGAGGGCAAGTAGCGAGCAGTACTTC
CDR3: CARSLARRASSEQYF

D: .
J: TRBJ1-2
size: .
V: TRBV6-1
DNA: TGTGACAGCACGACCAGGGGCCGAAACTATGGCTACACCTTC
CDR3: CDSTTRGRNYGYTF

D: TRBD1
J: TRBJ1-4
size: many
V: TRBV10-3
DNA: TGTGCCACTCAGGGACAGGGAGATGAAAAACTGTTTTTT
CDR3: CATQGQGDEKLFF

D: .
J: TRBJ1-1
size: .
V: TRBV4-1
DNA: TGCGCCAGCAGCCAACATCTAGTGGTGGTGAGCACTGAAGCTTTCTTT
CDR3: CASSQHLVVVSTEAFF

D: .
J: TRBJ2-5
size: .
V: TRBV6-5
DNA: TGTGCCAGCAGCCGCCTAAGGGGAGAAGAGACCCAGTACTTC
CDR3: CASSRLRGEETQYF

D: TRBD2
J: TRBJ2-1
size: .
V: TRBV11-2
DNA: TGTGCCAGCAGTCCTCAAGGACTAGCGGGAGGGCCAGGCTATGAGCAGTTCTTC
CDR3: CASSPQGLAGGPGYEQFF

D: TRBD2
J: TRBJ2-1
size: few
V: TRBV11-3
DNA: TGTGCCAGCAGCTGGGGATTAGCGGGGGGCAGGAATGAACAGTTCTTC
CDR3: CASSWGLAGGRNEQFF

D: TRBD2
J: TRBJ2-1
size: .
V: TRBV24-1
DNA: TGTGCCACCAGTGATTTTACTAGCGGGAGCTCCCACAATGAGCAGTTCTTC
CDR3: CATSDFTSGSSHNEQFF

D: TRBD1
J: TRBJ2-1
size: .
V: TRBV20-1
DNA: TGCAGTGCTGGAGATCTTGACAGGGAATCCTACAATAAGCAGTCCTTC
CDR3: CSAGDLDRESYNKQSF

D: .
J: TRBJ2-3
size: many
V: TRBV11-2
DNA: TGTGCCAGCAGCTTAGATGTGCTAGCTTCCGATACGCAGTATTTT
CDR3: CASSLDVLASDTQYF

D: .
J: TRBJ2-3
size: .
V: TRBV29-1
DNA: TGCAGCGTTGATGTTGAAGTATCTAGCACAGATACGCAGTATTTT
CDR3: CSVDVEVSSTDTQYF

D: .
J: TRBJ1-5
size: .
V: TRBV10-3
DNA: TGTGTCATCAATGGCGACACAGATACGCAGCATTTT
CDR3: CVINGDTDTQHF

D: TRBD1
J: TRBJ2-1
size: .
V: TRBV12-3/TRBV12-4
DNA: TGTGCCAGCAGAAGGACAGGGGGAGATGAGCAGTTCTTC
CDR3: CASRRTGGDEQFF

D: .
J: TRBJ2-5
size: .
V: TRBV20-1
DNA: TGCAGTGCTAGAGATCCCCGGGTGCAGACCCTGTACTTC
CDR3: CSARDPRVQTLYF

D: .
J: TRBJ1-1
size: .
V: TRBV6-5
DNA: TGTGCCAGCAGTGGCCGGGGCGGGGGACTCATGGAAGCTTTCTTT
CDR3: CASSGRGGGLMEAFF

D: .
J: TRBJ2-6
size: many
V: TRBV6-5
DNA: TGTGCCAGCAGTTACTCGAAGGGGGCCAACGTCCTGACTTTC
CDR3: CASSYSKGANVLTF

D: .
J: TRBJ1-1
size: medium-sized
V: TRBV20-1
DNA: TGCAGTGCTAGTTTAGGGGTGAGCACTGAAGCTTTCTTT
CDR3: CSASLGVSTEAFF

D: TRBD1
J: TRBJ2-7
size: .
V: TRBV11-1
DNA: TGTGCCAGCAGCTCAGGGACAGTCTACGAGCAGTACTTC
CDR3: CASSSGTVYEQYF

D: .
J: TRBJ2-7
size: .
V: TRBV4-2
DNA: TGTGCCAGCGGCCAAGTGGGTTTTTCCTACGAGCAGTACTTC
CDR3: CASGQVGFSYEQYF

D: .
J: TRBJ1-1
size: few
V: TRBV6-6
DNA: TGTGCCAGCCCGGTCCGATACACTGAAGCTTTCTTT
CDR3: CASPVRYTEAFF

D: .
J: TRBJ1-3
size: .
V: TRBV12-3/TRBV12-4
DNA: TGTGCCAGCAGTTTAGAACGGGGGGCCATATATTTT
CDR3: CASSLERGAIYF

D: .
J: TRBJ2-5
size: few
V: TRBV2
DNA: TGTGCCAGCAGTGACGGATATAAGGAGACCCAGTACTTC
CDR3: CASSDGYKETQYF

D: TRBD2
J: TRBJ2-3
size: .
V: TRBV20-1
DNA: TGCAGTGCTAGACCTGGACTAGCGGGAGTAGATACGCAGTATTTT
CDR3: CSARPGLAGVDTQYF

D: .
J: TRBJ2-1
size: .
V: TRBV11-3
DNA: TGTGCCAGCAGCTCAGCGTCGGAGAACCAGCCCAATGAGCAGTTCTTC
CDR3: CASSSASENQPNEQFF

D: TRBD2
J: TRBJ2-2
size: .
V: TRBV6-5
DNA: TGTGTCAGCAGTTGGGCGGGAGAGTTCACCGAGGAGCTGTTTTTT
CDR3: CVSSWAGEFTEELFF

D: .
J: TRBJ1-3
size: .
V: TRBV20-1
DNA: TGCGGTGCTAGGGAGCATGGGTCTGGAAACACCATATATTTT
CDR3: CGAREHGSGNTIYF

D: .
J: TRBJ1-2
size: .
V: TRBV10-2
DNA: TGCGCCAGCGGTGAGGCGTATGGCTACACCTTC
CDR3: CASGEAYGYTF

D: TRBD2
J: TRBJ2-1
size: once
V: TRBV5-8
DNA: TGTGCCAACTCAAACCTCCAGCGGGAGCGGGATGAGCAGTTCTTC
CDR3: CANSNLQRERDEQFF

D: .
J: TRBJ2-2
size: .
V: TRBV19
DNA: TGTGCCAGTAGTCGATACACCGGGGAGCTGTTTTTT
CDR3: CASSRYTGELFF